This T cell receptor beta chain was sequenced for a study of T cell changes during pregnancy in multiple sclerosis. Sequencing was performed with immunoSEQ multiplex PCR; in TCRdb, only in-frame clones are kept and a portion is missing. Of 50,000 to 60,000 clones in the sample, around 93% are singletons; the top ten hold 3% to 4%. Germline-derived CDR1 and CDR2 are SEHNR and FQNEAQ (reference sequence). CDR3 size: 14 residues. V was clipped by 3 bases and J by 10 bases; unmatched bases: 4. The gene calls are TRBV7-9 and TRBJ2-1; 12 bases line up with TRBD2. The clonotype originates from a female donor in good health, enrolled as a control in a pregnancy study. The specimen comprised peripheral blood, sampled after pregnancy. CDR3 coding DNA: TGTGCCAGCAGCTTCAGACTAGCGGGAGAAGAGCAGTTCTTC. Protein product: CASSFRLAGEEQFF.